The source of this T cell receptor (beta chain) is a study of CD8+CD57+ T cells in acquired aplastic anemia. About the research overall: Quantities of DNA derived from sorted CD4+ and CD8+ cells averaged approximately 3 ug.

Investigators profiled TCR beta VDJ and CDR3 from genomic DNA template. TCRdb used MiXCR to reprocess the reads, holding one entry per CDR3 protein. The data show around 200,000 distinct CDR3 sequences, with about half seen just once and 10% to 15% held by the top ten. Patients chosen for sequencing had shown CD8+CD57+ cell expansion by flow cytometry. Among the patients, all had severe acquired aplastic anemia. Prior therapy had not been administered to any patient at the time of blood sampling. The CDR3 runs 16 residues. Germline CDR1 reads SGHTA; CDR2 reads FQGTGA. Germline trimming cut 5 bases from V and 0 bases from J; bases unmatched to any gene: 5.

The genes are TRBV7-3 and TRBJ2-3, with TRBD2 matching over 10 bases. The source is a human donor with aplastic anemia. Sequences were obtained from sorted CD4+, CD8+, or CD8+CD57+ T cells (not recorded which) from PBMCs. The DNA for the CDR3 is TGTGCCAGCAGCACATTAGCGGGGGGAAGCACAGATACGCAGTATTTT. Residues: CASSTLAGGSTDTQYF.